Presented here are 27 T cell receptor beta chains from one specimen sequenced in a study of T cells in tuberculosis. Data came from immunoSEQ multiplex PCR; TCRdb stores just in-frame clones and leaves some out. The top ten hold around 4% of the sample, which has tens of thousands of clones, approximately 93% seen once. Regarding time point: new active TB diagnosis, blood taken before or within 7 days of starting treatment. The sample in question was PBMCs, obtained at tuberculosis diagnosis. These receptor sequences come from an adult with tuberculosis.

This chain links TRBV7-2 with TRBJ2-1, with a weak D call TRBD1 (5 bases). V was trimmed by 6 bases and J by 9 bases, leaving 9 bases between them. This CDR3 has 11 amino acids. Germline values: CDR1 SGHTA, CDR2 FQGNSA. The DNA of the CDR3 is TGTGCCAGCAGGGGGCCGGGTGAGCAGTTCTTC. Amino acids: CASRGPGEQFF.

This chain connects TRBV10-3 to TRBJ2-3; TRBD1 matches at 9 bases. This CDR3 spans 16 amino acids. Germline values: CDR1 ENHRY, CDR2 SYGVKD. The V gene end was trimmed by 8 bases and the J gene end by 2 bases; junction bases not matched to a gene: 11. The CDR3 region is CAIETGQGLPTDTQYF. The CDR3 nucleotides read TGTGCCATCGAAACGGGACAGGGATTACCCACAGATACGCAGTATTTT.

The CDR3 sequence is CASSPPRGQENTGELFF. Written as DNA, the CDR3 is TGTGCCAGCTCACCACCCCGAGGACAGGAGAACACCGGGGAGCTGTTTTTT. The V call is TRBV18, the J call TRBJ2-2; 7 bases are shared with TRBD1. This CDR3 has 17 amino acids. Germline V gene sequence: CDR1 KGHSH, CDR2 LQKENI. With V trimmed by 0 bases and J by 1 base, 5 bases remained unmatched. Combining the CDR3 with reference TRBV18 and TRBJ2-2 gives the whole variable domain NAGVMQNPRHLVRRRGQEARLRCSPMKGHSHVYWYRQLPEEGLKFMVYLQKENIIDESGMPKERFSAEFPKEGPSILRIQQVVRGDSAAYFCASSPPRGQENTGELFFGEGSRLTVL.

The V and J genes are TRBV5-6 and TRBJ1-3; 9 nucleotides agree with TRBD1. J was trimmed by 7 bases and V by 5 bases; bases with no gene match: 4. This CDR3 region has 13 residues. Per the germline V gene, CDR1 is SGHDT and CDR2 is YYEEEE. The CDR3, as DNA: TGTGCCAGCAGGGGGACAGGGAGGAACACCATATATTTT. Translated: CASRGTGRNTIYF.

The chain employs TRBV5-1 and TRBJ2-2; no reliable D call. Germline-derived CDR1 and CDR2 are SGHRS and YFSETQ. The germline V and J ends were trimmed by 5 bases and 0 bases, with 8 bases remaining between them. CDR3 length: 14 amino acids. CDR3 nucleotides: TGCGCCAGCAGTGAGGAGACGAACACCGGGGAGCTGTTTTTT. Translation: CASSEETNTGELFF.

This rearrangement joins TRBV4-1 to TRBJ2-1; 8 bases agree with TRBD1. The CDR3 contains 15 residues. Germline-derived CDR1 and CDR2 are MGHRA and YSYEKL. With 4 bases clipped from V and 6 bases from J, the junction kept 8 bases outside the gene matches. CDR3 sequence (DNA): TGCGCCAGCAGCCGCGGACAGGGCCCCCCCAATGAGCAGTTCTTC. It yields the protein CASSRGQGPPNEQFF.

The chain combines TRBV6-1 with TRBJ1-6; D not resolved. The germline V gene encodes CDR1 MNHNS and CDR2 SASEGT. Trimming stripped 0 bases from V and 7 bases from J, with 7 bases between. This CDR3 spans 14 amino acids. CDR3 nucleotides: TGTGCCAGCAGTGAAGCATCGGGAAATTCACCCCTCCACTTT. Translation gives CASSEASGNSPLHF.

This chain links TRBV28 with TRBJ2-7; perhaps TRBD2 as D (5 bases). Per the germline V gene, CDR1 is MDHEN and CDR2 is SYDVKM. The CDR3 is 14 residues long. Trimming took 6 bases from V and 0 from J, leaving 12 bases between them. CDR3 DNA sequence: TGTGCCAGCAGGGGTCAGCGGAGCTCCTACGAGCAGTACTTC. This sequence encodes CASRGQRSSYEQYF. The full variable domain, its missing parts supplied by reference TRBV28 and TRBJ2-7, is DVKVTQSSRYLVKRTGEKVFLECVQDMDHENMFWYRQDPGLGLRLIYFSYDVKMKEKGDIPEGYSVSREKKERFSLILESASTNQTSMYLCASRGQRSSYEQYFGPGTRLTVT.

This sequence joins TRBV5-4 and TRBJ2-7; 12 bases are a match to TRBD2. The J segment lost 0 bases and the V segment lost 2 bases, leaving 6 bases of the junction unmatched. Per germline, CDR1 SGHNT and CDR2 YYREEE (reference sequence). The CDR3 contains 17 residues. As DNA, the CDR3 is TGTGCCAGCAGCTTCGATACTAGCGGGGGGTCCTCCTACGAGCAGTACTTC. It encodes CASSFDTSGGSSYEQYF. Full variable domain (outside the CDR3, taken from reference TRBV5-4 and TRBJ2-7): ETGVTQSPTHLIKTRGQQVTLRCSSQSGHNTVSWYQQALGQGPQFIFQYYREEENGRGNFPPRFSGLQFPNYSSELNVNALELDDSALYLCASSFDTSGGSSYEQYFGPGTRLTVT.

CDR3 sequence (DNA): TGCGCCAGCAGCCCGGATGTGGGGGGTCGTGGCTACGAGCAGTACTTC. It codes for CASSPDVGGRGYEQYF. The chain links TRBV5-1 to TRBJ2-7; D is possibly TRBD2 (6 bases). Germline V gives CDR1 SGHRS, CDR2 YFSETQ. CDR3 length equals 16 residues. The V and J ends lost 4 bases and 3 bases respectively, with 20 bases between them.

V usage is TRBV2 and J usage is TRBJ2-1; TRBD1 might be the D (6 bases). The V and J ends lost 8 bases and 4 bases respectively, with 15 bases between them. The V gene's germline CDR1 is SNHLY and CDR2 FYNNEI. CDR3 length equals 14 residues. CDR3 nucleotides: TGTGCCAGCGCATTCAGGGGTGGGTACAATGAGCAGTTCTTC. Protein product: CASAFRGGYNEQFF.

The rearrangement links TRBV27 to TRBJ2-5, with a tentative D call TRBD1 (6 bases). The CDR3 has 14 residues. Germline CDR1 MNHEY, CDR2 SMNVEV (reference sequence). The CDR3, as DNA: TGTGACAAACTACAGGGTGGGGATCAAGAGACCCAGTACTTC. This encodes CDKLQGGDQETQYF.

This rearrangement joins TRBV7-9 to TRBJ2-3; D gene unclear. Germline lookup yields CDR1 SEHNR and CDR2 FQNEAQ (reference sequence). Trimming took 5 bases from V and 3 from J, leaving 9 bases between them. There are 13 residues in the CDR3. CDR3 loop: CASSRLVTDTQYF. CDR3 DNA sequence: TGTGCCAGCAGCCGTCTCGTAACAGATACGCAGTATTTT.

DNA for the CDR3: TGTGCCAGCAGCCGATTAAGACAGAGTCCTGAGACCCAGTACTTC. Translation gives CASSRLRQSPETQYF. The rearrangement links TRBV7-2 to TRBJ2-5; a possible D gene is TRBD1 (5 bases). This CDR3 is built from 15 residues. Per germline, CDR1 SGHTA and CDR2 FQGNSA. With 5 bases removed from V and 5 bases from J, the gap between germline ends came to 18 bases.

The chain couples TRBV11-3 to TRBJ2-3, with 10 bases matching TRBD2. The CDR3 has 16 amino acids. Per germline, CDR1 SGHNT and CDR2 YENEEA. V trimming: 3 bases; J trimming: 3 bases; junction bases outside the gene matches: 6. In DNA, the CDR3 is TGTGCCAGCAGCTTGCAAGCGGGGGGGGAAACAGATACGCAGTATTTT. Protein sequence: CASSLQAGGETDTQYF. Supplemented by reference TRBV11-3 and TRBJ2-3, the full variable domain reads EAGVVQSPRYKIIEKKQPVAFWCNPISGHNTLYWYLQNLGQGPELLIRYENEEAVDDSQLPKDRFSAERLKGVDSTLKIQPAELGDSAVYLCASSLQAGGETDTQYFGPGTRLTVL.

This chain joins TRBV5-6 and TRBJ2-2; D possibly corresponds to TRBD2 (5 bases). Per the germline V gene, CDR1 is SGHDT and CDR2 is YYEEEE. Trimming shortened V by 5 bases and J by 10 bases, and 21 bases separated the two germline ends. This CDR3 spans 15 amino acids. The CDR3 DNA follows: TGTGCCAGCAGTCTCGAGGGCTTTAAGAGGCTGGAGCTGTTTTTT. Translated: CASSLEGFKRLELFF.

CDR3 residues: CASSLVAGGLSTGELFF. CDR3 sequence (DNA): TGTGCCAGCAGCTTAGTAGCGGGGGGGCTGAGCACCGGGGAGCTGTTTTTT. This chain joins TRBV11-3 and TRBJ2-2; 11 nucleotides agree with TRBD2. The CDR3 has 17 amino acids. The germline V gene encodes CDR1 SGHNT and CDR2 YENEEA. After removal of 1 base from V and 4 bases from J, the junction contained 5 bases not matched to a gene.

The CDR3 loop is CASSSSGANVLTF. CDR3 in DNA: TGTGCCAGCAGCTCATCTGGGGCCAACGTCCTGACTTTC. V usage is TRBV9 and J usage is TRBJ2-6; D not certain. V lost 4 bases to trimming and J lost 1 base, with 3 bases between them. The CDR3 has 13 residues. The V gene's germline CDR1 is SGDLS and CDR2 YYNGEE.

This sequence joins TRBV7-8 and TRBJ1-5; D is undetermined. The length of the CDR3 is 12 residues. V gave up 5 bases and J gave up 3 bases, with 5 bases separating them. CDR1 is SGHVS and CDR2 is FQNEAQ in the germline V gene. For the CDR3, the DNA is TGTGCCAGCAGCCCCATCAATCAGCCCCAGCATTTT. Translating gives CASSPINQPQHF.

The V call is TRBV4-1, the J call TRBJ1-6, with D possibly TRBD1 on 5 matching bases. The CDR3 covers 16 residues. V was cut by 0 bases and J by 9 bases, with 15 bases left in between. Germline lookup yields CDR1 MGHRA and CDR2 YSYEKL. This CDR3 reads CASSQDAGQGVSPLHF. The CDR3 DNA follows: TGCGCCAGCAGCCAAGATGCTGGGCAGGGCGTTTCACCCCTCCACTTT.

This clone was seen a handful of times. Here the CDR3 reads CAWSPPWDRQFF. Written as DNA, the CDR3 is TGTGCCTGGAGTCCTCCCTGGGACAGACAATTCTTC. V is TRBV30 and J is TRBJ2-1, with 7 nucleotides matching TRBD1. Trimming removed 2 bases from V and 16 bases from J; junction bases left unmatched: 11. Germline V gene data show CDR1 as GTSNPN and CDR2 as SVGIG (reference sequence). CDR3 length equals 12 residues.

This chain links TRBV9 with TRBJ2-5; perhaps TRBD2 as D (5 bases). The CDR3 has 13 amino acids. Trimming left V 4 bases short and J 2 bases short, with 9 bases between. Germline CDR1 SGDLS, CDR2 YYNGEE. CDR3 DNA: TGTGCCAGCAGCCCGGGGATTCAAGAGACCCAGTACTTC. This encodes CASSPGIQETQYF.

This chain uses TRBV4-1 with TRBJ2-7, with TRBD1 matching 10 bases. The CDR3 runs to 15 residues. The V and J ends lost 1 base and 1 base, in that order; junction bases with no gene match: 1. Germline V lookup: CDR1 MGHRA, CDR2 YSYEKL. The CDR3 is CASSQGQGASYEQYF. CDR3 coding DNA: TGCGCCAGCAGCCAAGGACAGGGGGCGTCCTACGAGCAGTACTTC.

The CDR3 bases are TGCGCCAGCAGCTTGGAGGGCGGACAGTACGGAAACACCATATATTTT. Protein: CASSLEGGQYGNTIYF. The rearrangement links TRBV5-1 to TRBJ1-3; tentative D call: TRBD1 (6 bases). Trimming removed 0 bases from V and 4 bases from J, with 14 bases in between. CDR1 and CDR2 (germline): SGHRS, YFSETQ. The CDR3 is 16 residues long.

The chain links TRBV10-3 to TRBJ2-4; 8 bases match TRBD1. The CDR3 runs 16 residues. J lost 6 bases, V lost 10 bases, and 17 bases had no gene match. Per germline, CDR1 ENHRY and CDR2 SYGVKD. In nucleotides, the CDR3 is TGTGCCACCGCGGCTCGGGAACAGGGGGACCGAAACATTCAGTACTTC. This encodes CATAAREQGDRNIQYF.

CDR3 sequence reads: CASSQDPTGSSYNEQFF. CDR3 sequence (DNA): TGCGCCAGCAGCCAAGATCCCACAGGGAGCTCCTACAATGAGCAGTTCTTC. The chain couples TRBV4-3 to TRBJ2-1; D is perhaps TRBD1 (6 bases). The V gene's germline CDR1 is LGHNA and CDR2 YSLEER. V lost 0 bases, J lost 0 bases, and 12 bases lay in between. The CDR3 is made up of 17 amino acids.

Here the CDR3 DNA reads TGTGCCATCAGTAGGGGACAGGGTGAATCACCCCTCCACTTT. It codes for CAISRGQGESPLHF. V gene TRBV10-3 combines with J gene TRBJ1-6; 9 bases fit TRBD1. Germline V gene sequence: CDR1 ENHRY, CDR2 SYGVKD. V lost 5 bases and J lost 10; bases outside the gene matches: 6. CDR3 length: 14 residues.